This record covers a single TCR beta chain. The sample comes from a study of PD-1 blockade in mismatch repair-deficient tumors. V was shortened by 2 bases and J by 4 bases, with 6 bases between the two germline ends. CDR1 and CDR2 from the germline V gene are SNHLY and FYNNEI. The CDR3 has 13 residues. Clones were read by immunoSEQ multiplex PCR, and TCRdb kept only the in-frame ones, dropping some. The repertoire includes 40,000 to 60,000 clones, roughly 75% of them detected once, and 3.3% sits in the top ten. All patients were mismatch repair deficient, assessed by either PCR or immunohistochemistry.

The material sequenced was peripheral blood, taken 4 weeks after starting pembrolizumab. The clonotype comes from an adult with mismatch repair-deficient cancer. The chain uses TRBV2 and TRBJ2-4; no clear D. The CDR3 DNA follows: TGTGCCAGCAGTGAAACAGCGAAAAACATTCAGTACTTC. It encodes CASSETAKNIQYF.